This T cell receptor (beta chain) was profiled in a study of beta chain features in type 1 diabetes. Findings and limits, study-wide: In comparison with healthy donors, patients had naive, central memory and Treg TCRB repertoires that appeared more similar. All four CD4+ subsets from Type 1 diabetes patients carried moderately but significantly shorter TCRB CDR3s. Diminished insertions and augmented deletions at VDJ junctions characterized type 1 diabetes patients. Small HLA sub-analyses could not settle whether HLA shapes TCRB rearrangement.

This CDR3 spans 13 amino acids. V gave up 3 bases and J gave up 2 bases, with 8 bases separating them. The germline gives CDR1 MNHEY, CDR2 SVGAGI. One heparinised blood draw, averaging around 0.12 L, came from each donor. This clone has a handful of counts. Its specificity is not known. Expressed TCRB transcripts were sequenced because the entire RNA isolate underwent reverse transcription. TCRdb keeps only in-frame clones here, not all; method: immunoSEQ multiplex PCR. The sample lists hundreds of thousands of clones; about an eighth were seen once. Specimen: naive CD4+ T cells from blood. This clonotype was sampled from a man aged 18 to 30 with type 1 diabetes. The gene calls are TRBV6-5 and TRBJ2-7, with D hard to call. The CDR3 DNA sequence: TGTGCCAGCAGTTATGAAAAGACCTACGAGCAGTACTTC. Translation gives CASSYEKTYEQYF.